Reported below is one TCR beta chain. This entry is derived from a study of T cells after yellow fever vaccination. A single record per CDR3 protein comes from TCRdb applying MiXCR to the 5' RACE reads. The sample contains hundreds of thousands of distinct CDR3 sequences, over 4.5% of which appear only once. With 2 bases clipped from V and 3 bases from J, the junction kept 8 bases outside the gene matches. Germline V CDR1 and CDR2: MNHEY, SVGAGI. The CDR3 totals 16 residues. The clonotype comes from a man aged 18 to 30 who received the YFV17D yellow fever vaccine. Sequenced here: CD4+ T cells sorted from PBMCs, sampled on the day of the yellow fever booster vaccination. The chain carries TRBV6-5 and TRBJ2-7; 9 bases agree with TRBD1. For the CDR3, the DNA is TGTGCCAGCAGTTACGGGGGCGGGACAGGGCTCTACGAGCAGTACTTC. Its protein is CASSYGGGTGLYEQYF.